One TCR beta chain is described in this entry. Its target is unknown. These data belong to a study of yellow fever vaccine responses in identical twins. TCRdb re-called the RT-PCR reads with MiXCR, one entry per CDR3 protein. The sample consists of nearly 11,000 distinct CDR3 sequences, over 60% of them appearing once. Whole-study findings and limits: Twin vaccine T cell responses reportedly seemed partly convergent, partly personalized.

The CDR3 loop spans 12 amino acids. CDR1 MNHNS and CDR2 SASEGT come from the germline V gene. Trimming cost V 5 bases and J 5 bases, with 9 bases left between them. The receptor's source is a young woman who received the yellow fever vaccine. Sequencing was performed on T cells from blood (PBMCs), unsorted or a sorted subset (not recorded which), taken before or after yellow fever vaccination (not recorded which). This rearrangement joins TRBV6-1 to TRBJ2-5; D ambiguous. Here the CDR3 reads CASSTTGETQYF. The CDR3 bases are TGTGCCAGCAGTACAACTGGGGAGACCCAGTACTTC.